These T cell receptor beta chains were read from a single sample in a study of shared clonotypes between healthy human individuals. Repertoires were generated with immunoSEQ multiplex PCR, while TCRdb's copy carries only in-frame clones and drops some. There are 2 million to 3 million clones in the sample; 93% occur only once, and more than 0.35% lies in the top ten. The sequencing input was naive CD4+ T cells from PBMCs. All receptors derive from a young man in good health. Some clones in this sample may be carry-over from other donors' samples. The CDR3 runs from the conserved cysteine through the conserved F or W. The order of the fields is J gene, V gene, clone size, D gene, CDR3 DNA, CDR3 protein. D genes are given only for firm matches. Expanded clones are given a class, and other clones once, few, many or no size at all.

>TRBJ2-1|TRBV7-2|.|TRBD2
TGTGCCAGCAGCTTACAACCTAGCGGGAGTAGGGCGGGTGAGCAGTTCTTC
CASSLQPSGSRAGEQFF
>TRBJ1-1|TRBV6-5|.|TRBD1
TGTGCCAGCATCCGGACAGGGAACACTGAAGCTTTCTTT
CASIRTGNTEAFF
>TRBJ1-1|TRBV5-1|.|.
TGCGCCAGCAGCCCTCCCCGGTCGGGGGCGAACACTGAAGCTTTCTTT
CASSPPRSGANTEAFF
>TRBJ1-4|TRBV6-1|.|TRBD1
TGTGCCAGCAGTGAGAGGGTGCTCCGGACAGGGGGGAATGAAAAACTGTTTTTT
CASSERVLRTGGNEKLFF
>TRBJ1-5|TRBV27|.|TRBD1
TGTGCCAGCAGGGGTGGGACAGGGTTTAGCAATCAGCCCCAGCATTTT
CASRGGTGFSNQPQHF
>TRBJ2-1|TRBV13|.|TRBD1
TGTGCCAGCAGCCCATCAGGGGGCGATGAGCAGTTCTTC
CASSPSGGDEQFF
>TRBJ2-7|TRBV5-4|.|TRBD2
TGTGCCAGCAGCAGTGGACTAGCGGGAGTCTACGAGCAGTACTTC
CASSSGLAGVYEQYF
>TRBJ1-2|TRBV29-1|.|TRBD1
TGCAGCGTTGAGGGACAGGGAAGATATCGCGATGGCTACACCTTC
CSVEGQGRYRDGYTF
>TRBJ1-5|TRBV6-1|.|.
TGTGCCAGCAGTGACGTTCGGGGGTATCAGCCCCAGCATTTT
CASSDVRGYQPQHF
>TRBJ1-1|TRBV7-8|.|TRBD1
TGTGCCAGCAGCTTTGGGACAGTTGAAGCTTTCTTT
CASSFGTVEAFF
>TRBJ2-1|TRBV5-1|.|.
TGCGCCAGCAGCTCAGGGACAGAGCAGTTCTTC
CASSSGTEQFF
>TRBJ2-5|TRBV5-1|.|.
TGCGCCAGCACCGGGCGATCGGTGGAGACCCAGTACTTC
CASTGRSVETQYF
>TRBJ2-7|TRBV30|.|.
TGTGCCTGGAGTCCCGACAGCCCCGAGCAGTACTTC
CAWSPDSPEQYF
>TRBJ2-1|TRBV5-6|.|.
TGTGCCAGCAGCTTGTTGGCGGGCAGACAACGGGGCTACAATGAGCAGTTCTTC
CASSLLAGRQRGYNEQFF
>TRBJ2-7|TRBV28|once|.
TGTGCCAGCAGGTCCGGAGGTTACGAGCAGTACTTC
CASRSGGYEQYF
>TRBJ1-6|TRBV4-2|.|TRBD1
TGTGCCAGCAGCCAAAGGGGGCGGGACAGAGATAATTCACCCCTCCACTTT
CASSQRGRDRDNSPLHF
>TRBJ2-7|TRBV18|.|.
TGTGCCAGCTCACCAATCGGTTCAGTAGGCGAGCAGTACTTC
CASSPIGSVGEQYF
>TRBJ1-1|TRBV2|.|.
TGTGCCAGCAGAATTCGGTGGGGGTCCGATACTGAAGCTTTCTTT
CASRIRWGSDTEAFF
>TRBJ2-3|TRBV5-1|few|TRBD2
TGCGCCAGCAGCGGGGGGGACAGCACAGATACGCAGTATTTT
CASSGGDSTDTQYF
>TRBJ2-3|TRBV4-1|.|TRBD2
TGCGCCAGCAGCCAGATGGGACTAGTGGCGCAGTATTTT
CASSQMGLVAQYF
>TRBJ2-7|TRBV5-1|once|.
TGCGCCAGCAGCGCCGAACCAGCGGACTTGACCTACGAGCAGTACTTC
CASSAEPADLTYEQYF
>TRBJ2-2|TRBV15|.|.
TGTGCCACCAGCAGAGATTTGGGAACCGGGGAGCTGTTTTTT
CATSRDLGTGELFF
>TRBJ1-5|TRBV7-9|.|.
TGTGCCAGCAGCTTCGGGGGGGATCAGCCCCAGCATTTT
CASSFGGDQPQHF
>TRBJ2-7|TRBV2|few|TRBD1
TGTGCCAGCCGGACAGGGTACGAGCAGTACTTC
CASRTGYEQYF
>TRBJ2-2|TRBV5-1|.|.
TGCGCCAGCAGCTTGATTCTGCAGTCGAACACCGGGGAGCTGTTTTTT
CASSLILQSNTGELFF
>TRBJ2-3|TRBV10-3|.|.
TGTGCCATCAGTGAGCCCGGGCTCACAGATACGCAGTATTTT
CAISEPGLTDTQYF
>TRBJ2-1|TRBV18|.|.
TGTGCCAGCTCACCACCGGGGGGCTCCTACAATGAGCAGTTCTTC
CASSPPGGSYNEQFF
>TRBJ2-7|TRBV19|.|.
TGTGCCAGTAGGGAGGGGGCTGTTTACGAGCAGTACTTC
CASREGAVYEQYF
>TRBJ2-1|TRBV28|.|.
TGTGCCAGCAGTTTATTACAGACCCTCTCGTACAATGAGCAGTTCTTC
CASSLLQTLSYNEQFF
>TRBJ2-1|TRBV2|.|TRBD1
TGTGCCAGCAGTTACGGACAGGACAATGAGCAGTTCTTC
CASSYGQDNEQFF
>TRBJ1-1|TRBV28|.|.
TGTGCCAGCAGCTGGGGACCCATGAACACTGAAGCTTTCTTT
CASSWGPMNTEAFF
>TRBJ2-7|TRBV28|few|.
TGTGCCAGCGCCCAGGGGTGGTACGAGCAGTACTTC
CASAQGWYEQYF
>TRBJ2-1|TRBV7-2|.|TRBD2
TGTGCCAGCAGCTTACGTAGCGGGAGGGCCACTTGGTACAATGAGCAGTTCTTC
CASSLRSGRATWYNEQFF
>TRBJ1-2|TRBV15|.|.
TGTGCCACCAGCAGAGATTTAGGGGACATAGACTATGGCTACACCTTC
CATSRDLGDIDYGYTF
>TRBJ1-1|TRBV4-1|few|TRBD1
TGCGCCAGCAGCCTCCGGGACAGGGTTGGCACTGAAGCTTTCTTT
CASSLRDRVGTEAFF
>TRBJ2-5|TRBV5-1|.|TRBD2
TGCGCCAGCAGGGTAGCGGGAGCCAGGGGAGAGACCCAGTACTTC
CASRVAGARGETQYF